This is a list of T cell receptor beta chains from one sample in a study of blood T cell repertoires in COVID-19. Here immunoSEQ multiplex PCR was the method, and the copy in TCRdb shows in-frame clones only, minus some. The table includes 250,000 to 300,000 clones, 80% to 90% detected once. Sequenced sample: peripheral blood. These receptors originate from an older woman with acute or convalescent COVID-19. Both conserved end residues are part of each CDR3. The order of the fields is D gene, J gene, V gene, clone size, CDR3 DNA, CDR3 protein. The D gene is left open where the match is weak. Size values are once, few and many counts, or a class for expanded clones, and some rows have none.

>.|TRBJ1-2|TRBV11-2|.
TGTGCCAGCAGCTTAGATCAATCGGTATCGGGTGGCTACACCTTC
CASSLDQSVSGGYTF
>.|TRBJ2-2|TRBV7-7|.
TGTGCCAGCAGCCGGGGAGCTGGAAACACCGGGGAGCTGTTTTTT
CASSRGAGNTGELFF
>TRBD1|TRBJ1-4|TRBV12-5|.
TGTGCTAGTGGGGCGGGACAGGGGGACGAAAAACTGTTTTTT
CASGAGQGDEKLFF
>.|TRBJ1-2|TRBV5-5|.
TGTGCCAGCAGCTCCTCTCAGACAGCCGATGGCTACACCTTC
CASSSSQTADGYTF
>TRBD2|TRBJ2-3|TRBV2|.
TGTGCCAGCAGGGGACTAGGAGGGGCCACAGATACGCAGTATTTT
CASRGLGGATDTQYF
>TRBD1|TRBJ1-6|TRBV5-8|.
TGTGCCAGCAGCTCCGGACAGGGGGGTTCACCCCTCCACTTT
CASSSGQGGSPLHF
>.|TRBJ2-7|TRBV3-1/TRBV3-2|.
TGTGCCAGCAGCCCCGACCGGACAGCCACCGAGCAGTACTTC
CASSPDRTATEQYF
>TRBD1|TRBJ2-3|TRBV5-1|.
TGCGCCAGCAGCTGGGACAGACCTAGCACAGATACGCAGTATTTT
CASSWDRPSTDTQYF
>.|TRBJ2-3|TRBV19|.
TGTGCCAGTCAGCAGGCCGGCACAGATACGCAGTATTTT
CASQQAGTDTQYF
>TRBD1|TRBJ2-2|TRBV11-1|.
TGTGCCAGCAGCCCAACAGGGGGTTACACCGGGGAGCTGTTTTTT
CASSPTGGYTGELFF
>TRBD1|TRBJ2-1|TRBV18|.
TGTGCCAGCTCACCACCGACAGGGGCGAGTAGCTCCTACAATGAGCAGTTCTTC
CASSPPTGASSSYNEQFF
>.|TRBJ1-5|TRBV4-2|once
TGTGCCAGCAGCCAAGGAGGCAGTGATCAGCCCCAGCATTTT
CASSQGGSDQPQHF
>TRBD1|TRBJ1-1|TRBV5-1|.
TGCGCCAGCAGCTCGACAGGGGGAAACACTGAAGCTTTCTTT
CASSSTGGNTEAFF
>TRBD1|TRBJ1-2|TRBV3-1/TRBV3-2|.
TGTGCCACCTCCCCGGGACAGGGGACGAGCTATGGCTACACCTTC
CATSPGQGTSYGYTF
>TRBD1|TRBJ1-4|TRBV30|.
TGTGCCTGGAGTGTAGACCGGACAGGGAAGATTGAAAAACTGTTTTTT
CAWSVDRTGKIEKLFF
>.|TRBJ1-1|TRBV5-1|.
TGCGCCAGCAGTTTGGACATTATCACTGAAGCTTTCTTT
CASSLDIITEAFF
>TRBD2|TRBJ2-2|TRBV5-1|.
TGCGCCCGCAGCTTGAGCGGGGGGGCCTTCGGGGAGCTGTTTTTT
CARSLSGGAFGELFF
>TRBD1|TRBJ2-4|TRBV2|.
TGTGCCGGCTTGAGGGACAGCAACATTCAGTACTTC
CAGLRDSNIQYF
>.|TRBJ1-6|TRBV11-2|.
TGTGCCAGCAGCTTGGGCCCTGACAGCATTAATTCACCCCTCCACTTT
CASSLGPDSINSPLHF
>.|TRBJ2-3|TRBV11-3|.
TGTGCCAGCAGCTTAGGGAGGTCCACAGATACGCAGTATTTT
CASSLGRSTDTQYF
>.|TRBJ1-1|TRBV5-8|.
TGTGCCAGCAGCCCGTATTATGAAGCTTTCTTT
CASSPYYEAFF
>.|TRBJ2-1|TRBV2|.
TGTGCCAGCAGAGGGGGGGGCGATGAGCAGTTCTTC
CASRGGGDEQFF
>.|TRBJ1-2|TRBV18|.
TGTGCCAGCTCACCGTCCGACAATAACTATGGCTACACCTTC
CASSPSDNNYGYTF
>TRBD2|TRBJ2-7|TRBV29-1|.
TGCAGCGTTGAAGTCGGGACTAGTGGCGAGCAGTACTTC
CSVEVGTSGEQYF
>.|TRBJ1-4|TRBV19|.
TGTGCCAGTAGTACCAGACCCCCAGGGGATGAAAAACTGTTTTTT
CASSTRPPGDEKLFF
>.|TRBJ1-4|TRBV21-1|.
TGTGCCAGCCTTACACAGGGGGTGGGTGAAAAACTGTTTTTT
CASLTQGVGEKLFF
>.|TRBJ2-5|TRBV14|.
TGTGCCAGCAGCCAAGGACTAAGGGAGACCCAGTACTTC
CASSQGLRETQYF
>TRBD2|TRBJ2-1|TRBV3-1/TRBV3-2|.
TGTGCCAGCAGTCGTAGCGGGGGGGCCAAAAATGAGCAGTTCTTC
CASSRSGGAKNEQFF
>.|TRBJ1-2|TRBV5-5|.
TGTGCCAGCAGCTTGGTCCGGGACTATGGCTACACCTTC
CASSLVRDYGYTF
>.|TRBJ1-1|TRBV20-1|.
TGCAGTGTACGAGGGTCCACTGAAGCTTTCTTT
CSVRGSTEAFF
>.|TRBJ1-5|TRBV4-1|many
TGCGCCAGCAGCCAAGAACTAATACGGCAGCCCCAGCATTTT
CASSQELIRQPQHF
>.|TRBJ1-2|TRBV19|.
TGTGCCAGTAGCGGTGGTTTCGGGGGGGCCGCGGGAAACTATGGCTACACCTTC
CASSGGFGGAAGNYGYTF
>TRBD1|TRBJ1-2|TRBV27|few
TGTGCCAGCAGTTTCCGGGACAGGGGCAGGTATGGCTACACCTTC
CASSFRDRGRYGYTF
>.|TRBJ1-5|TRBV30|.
TGTGCCTGGAGTTTGGACACTCAGCAGCCCCAGCATTTT
CAWSLDTQQPQHF
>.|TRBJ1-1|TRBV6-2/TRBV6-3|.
TGTGCCAGCAGCAAACCCCAGGGGATGAACACTGAAGCTTTCTTT
CASSKPQGMNTEAFF
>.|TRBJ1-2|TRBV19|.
TGTGCCAGTAGCCCGACAGCCGGAAGGGGGTATGGCTACACCTTC
CASSPTAGRGYGYTF
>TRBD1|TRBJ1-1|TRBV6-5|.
TGTGCCAGCAGGCGACAGGGACACACTGAAGCTTTCTTT
CASRRQGHTEAFF
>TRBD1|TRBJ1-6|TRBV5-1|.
TGCGCCAGCAGCTTGGAAGGACAGGGAGGCTCACCCCTCCACTTT
CASSLEGQGGSPLHF
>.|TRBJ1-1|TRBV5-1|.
TGCGCCAGCAGCGAATCAGACAGAACTTTGACTGAAGCTTTCTTT
CASSESDRTLTEAFF
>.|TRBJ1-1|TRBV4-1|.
TGCGCCAGCAGCCAAGCAAGTAGCCGAGAGGGTCCCCTGAACACTGAAGCTTTCTTT
CASSQASSREGPLNTEAFF
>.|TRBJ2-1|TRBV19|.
TGTGCCAGTAGTATACAGGGGAATGAGCAGTTCTTC
CASSIQGNEQFF
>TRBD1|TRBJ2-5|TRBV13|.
TGTGCCAGCAGTCGGGACAGGGGGCGAGATGGGGAGACCCAGTACTTC
CASSRDRGRDGETQYF
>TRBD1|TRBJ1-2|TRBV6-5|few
TGTGCCAGCAGGACCGGGACAGCCTATGGCTACACCTTC
CASRTGTAYGYTF
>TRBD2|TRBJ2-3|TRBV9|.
TGTGCCAGCAGCGTGCCCTCAGCGGGGTCAGATACGCAGTATTTT
CASSVPSAGSDTQYF
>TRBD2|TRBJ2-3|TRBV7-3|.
TGTGCCAGCAGTCGTATGGAGCGGGGCGGTGCTGGGACGCAGTATTTT
CASSRMERGGAGTQYF
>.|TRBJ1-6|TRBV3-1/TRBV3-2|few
TGTGCCAGCAGCCGAGGACTGGATTATTCACCCCTCCACTTT
CASSRGLDYSPLHF
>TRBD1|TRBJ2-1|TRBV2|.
TGTGCCAGCAGTGTTGACAGGGGCTGGAATGAGCAGTTCTTC
CASSVDRGWNEQFF
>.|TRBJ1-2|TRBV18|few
TGTGCCAGCTCACCGCGGGACTCCCATGGAGATGGCTACACCTTC
CASSPRDSHGDGYTF
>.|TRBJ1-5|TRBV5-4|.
TGTGCCAGCAGCGCCACCGGGGGGGGCGAGAGCAATCAGCCCCAGCATTTT
CASSATGGGESNQPQHF
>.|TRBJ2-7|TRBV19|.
TGTGCCAGTAGACTCTACGAGCAGTACTTC
CASRLYEQYF